The 17 T cell receptor beta chains presented below share a single source sample, sequenced in a study of blood T cell repertoires in COVID-19. TCRdb's copy holds only in-frame clones and misses some; the assay was immunoSEQ multiplex PCR. The sample lists just under 55,000 clones, approximately 90% occurring once. Sequenced input: peripheral blood. These receptors all stem from a woman between 35 and 50 years old with active COVID-19.

The CDR3 DNA reads TGTGCCAGCAGCTTTATACAGGGCGGAGGGGCCAACGTCCTGACTTTC. This translates into CASSFIQGGGANVLTF. The chain employs TRBV9 and TRBJ2-6; perhaps TRBD1 as D (6 bases). V lost 4 bases to trimming and J lost 4 bases, with 15 bases between them. This CDR3 has 16 residues. Germline V gene lookup returns CDR1 SGDLS and CDR2 YYNGEE.

V is TRBV28 and J is TRBJ2-7; TRBD1 aligns across 8 bases. This CDR3 contains 15 residues. V shed 8 bases and J 2 bases; nucleotides not matched to a gene: 11. Germline CDR1 reads MDHEN; CDR2 reads SYDVKM. The CDR3: CASQGARDRPYEQYF. The CDR3 nucleotides are TGTGCCAGCCAGGGGGCCCGGGACAGACCCTACGAGCAGTACTTC.

The rearrangement links TRBV3-1 (or the pseudogene TRBV3-2) to TRBJ1-1, with 7 nucleotides matching TRBD1. CDR3 size: 17 residues. Losses at the gene ends were 2 bases for V and 4 bases for J; bases not matched to a gene: 13. CDR1 is LGHDT and CDR2 is YNNKEL in the germline V gene (reference sequence). The CDR3 coding sequence is TGTGCCAGCAGCCAACCGACCCCGGGACAGCGCTCCACTGAAGCTTTCTTT. Residues: CASSQPTPGQRSTEAFF.

J is TRBJ2-2 and V is TRBV11-2; maybe TRBD1 (5 bases). Germline loops: CDR1 SGHAT, CDR2 FQNNGV. The CDR3 is 15 amino acids. V was shortened by 7 bases and J by 6 bases, with 18 bases between the two germline ends. This CDR3 reads CASTAGRGFAGELFF. The DNA of the CDR3 is TGTGCCAGCACCGCCGGAAGGGGATTTGCCGGGGAGCTGTTTTTT.

The V call is TRBV5-1, the J call TRBJ1-2; perhaps TRBD1 as D (5 bases). CDR1 is SGHRS and CDR2 is YFSETQ in the germline V gene. There are 17 residues in the CDR3. Trimming left V 1 base short and J 8 bases short, with 24 bases between. For the CDR3, the DNA is TGCGCCAGCAGCTTGTCTGGTTCTGGTGCAGGGAAGTTGGGCTACACCTTC. It is translated as CASSLSGSGAGKLGYTF.

This chain uses TRBV2 with TRBJ1-1; the D gene is possibly TRBD1 (5 bases). Trimming left V 3 bases short and J 2 bases short, with 7 bases between. This CDR3 is built from 13 residues. Germline assignment: CDR1 SNHLY and CDR2 FYNNEI. CDR3 sequence reads: CASSDQGNTEAFF. The CDR3 DNA reads as TGTGCCAGCAGTGATCAGGGAAACACTGAAGCTTTCTTT.

The chain uses TRBV9 and TRBJ2-3; 8 bases match TRBD2. The CDR3 consists of 17 residues. The junction had 14 bases not matched to a gene; V was cut back by 1 base and J by 7 bases. Looked up from germline, CDR1 is SGDLS and CDR2 is YYNGEE. The CDR3 DNA sequence: TGTGCCAGCAGCGTAAGCGTGTCGGGGGGGGGCTTGAATACGCAGTATTTT. Translation: CASSVSVSGGGLNTQYF.

The rearrangement uses TRBV18 and TRBJ2-7; D is possibly TRBD2 (6 bases). CDR1 and CDR2 from the germline V gene are KGHSH and LQKENI. The V gene lost 6 bases and the J gene lost 3 bases, with 15 bases spanning the gap. The CDR3 sequence is 14 residues long. The CDR3 DNA reads TGTGCCAGCTCCATTACCGGGACTTACTACGAGCAGTACTTC. As protein: CASSITGTYYEQYF.

This chain uses TRBV27 with TRBJ1-2, with unresolved D. V was clipped by 5 bases and J by 2 bases, with 9 bases between them. CDR1 is MNHEY, CDR2 SMNVEV, per germline (reference sequence). The CDR3 runs to 13 residues. Here the CDR3 DNA reads TGTGCCAGCAGTCCATCACTGAACTATGGCTACACCTTC. This gives the protein CASSPSLNYGYTF.

V and J are TRBV5-1 and TRBJ2-3; maybe TRBD1 (5 bases). Trimming cost V 4 bases and J 1 base, with 10 bases left between them. The germline V gene has CDR1 SGHRS and CDR2 YFSETQ. The CDR3 length is 14 residues. This CDR3 reads CASSLLQGTDTQYF. The CDR3 DNA reads TGCGCCAGCAGCCTACTACAGGGCACAGATACGCAGTATTTT.

The chain combines TRBV3-1 (or the pseudogene TRBV3-2) with TRBJ2-1, with 9 bases aligning to TRBD2. This CDR3 region has 15 residues. V lost 4 bases, J lost 9 bases, and 10 bases stayed unmatched. Germline V gene lookup returns CDR1 LGHDT and CDR2 YNNKEL (reference sequence). CDR3 loop: CASSPGTSPSTEQFF. As DNA, the CDR3 is TGTGCCAGCAGCCCTGGGACTAGCCCCTCTACTGAGCAGTTCTTC.

Only one count was recorded for this clone. The genes are TRBV7-9 and TRBJ1-3; unclear D gene. Trimming took 2 bases from V and 0 from J, leaving 11 bases between them. This CDR3 spans 16 amino acids. The germline V gene encodes CDR1 SEHNR and CDR2 FQNEAQ (reference sequence). The CDR3 DNA sequence: TGTGCCAGCAGCTTACGGAACACTAGCTCTGGAAACACCATATATTTT. It encodes CASSLRNTSSGNTIYF. Complete variable domain (other parts from reference TRBV7-9 and TRBJ1-3): DTGVSQNPRHKITKRGQNVTFRCDPISEHNRLYWYRQTLGQGPEFLTYFQNEAQLEKSRLLSDRFSAERPKGSFSTLEIQRTEQGDSAMYLCASSLRNTSSGNTIYFGEGSWLTVV.

The V and J genes are TRBV9 and TRBJ1-1; no firm D call. V was clipped by 4 bases and J by 0 bases, with 7 bases between them. This CDR3 is 13 amino acids long. CDR1 and CDR2 from the germline V gene are SGDLS and YYNGEE. CDR3 protein: CASSLTLNTEAFF. The CDR3 bases are TGTGCCAGCAGCTTAACACTGAACACTGAAGCTTTCTTT.

V and J are TRBV5-4 and TRBJ2-7; no clear D. Trimming left V 0 bases short and J 0 bases short, with 7 bases between. CDR3 length: 14 amino acids. Looked up from germline, CDR1 is SGHNT and CDR2 is YYREEE (reference sequence). The CDR3 region has the DNA TGTGCCAGCAGCTTGGATGTCTCCTCCTACGAGCAGTACTTC. The encoded protein is CASSLDVSSYEQYF.

V gene TRBV4-3 combines with J gene TRBJ2-1; 7 nucleotides line up with TRBD2. The CDR3 spans 15 residues. V trimming: 4 bases; J trimming: 1 base; junction bases outside the gene matches: 4. From germline, CDR1 is LGHNA and CDR2 YSLEER. Here the CDR3 reads CASSRSSGSYNEQFF. The CDR3 coding sequence is TGCGCCAGCAGCCGATCTAGCGGTTCCTACAATGAGCAGTTCTTC.

J is TRBJ2-7 and V is TRBV19; TRBD1 might be the D (7 bases). The CDR3 has 15 residues. V lost 3 bases to trimming and J lost 2 bases, with 14 bases between them. Germline V gene data show CDR1 as LNHDA and CDR2 as SQIVND (reference sequence). The CDR3, as DNA: TGTGCCAGTAGTATGGGTCAGGGGGGACCCTACGAGCAGTACTTC. This sequence encodes CASSMGQGGPYEQYF.

V usage is TRBV11-3 and J usage is TRBJ2-1, with 8 bases aligning to TRBD2. Trimming took 2 bases from V and 5 from J; bases not matched to a gene: 5. Germline values: CDR1 SGHNT, CDR2 YENEEA. This CDR3 is built from 15 residues. The CDR3 DNA sequence: TGTGCCAGCAGCTTAAGGACTAGCCCTAACAATGAGCAGTTCTTC. This translates into CASSLRTSPNNEQFF.